The 19 T cell receptor beta chains reported below all come from one sample, sequenced in a study of blood T cell repertoires in COVID-19. Measured with immunoSEQ multiplex PCR; TCRdb has only the in-frame clones, and not every one. The data hold around 310,000 clones, with around 92% observed a single time. Sequencing was performed on PBMCs or T cells enriched from blood (not recorded which). These receptors were obtained from a woman under 40 who had recovered from COVID-19.

The chain recombines TRBV27 with TRBJ1-4; unclear D gene. Trimming cost V 2 bases and J 8 bases, with 15 bases left between them. The CDR3 covers 15 residues. The germline gives CDR1 MNHEY, CDR2 SMNVEV (reference sequence). CDR3 in DNA: TGTGCCAGCAGTTTAACTCCACCGGGAGGGGAAAAACTGTTTTTT. Residues: CASSLTPPGGEKLFF.

The chain uses TRBV7-8 and TRBJ2-1; D remains unclear. This CDR3 spans 17 amino acids. V shed 1 base and J shed 4 bases, with 17 bases lying between them. Germline values: CDR1 SGHVS, CDR2 FQNEAQ. The CDR3 is CASSLVVFPIGYNEQFF. In DNA, the CDR3 is TGTGCCAGCAGCTTAGTCGTCTTCCCTATCGGTTACAATGAGCAGTTCTTC.

The chain employs TRBV6-5 and TRBJ1-5, with D possibly TRBD1 on 6 matching bases. CDR3 length: 14 residues. The germline V gene encodes CDR1 MNHEY and CDR2 SVGAGI. With 5 bases removed from V and 6 bases from J, the gap between germline ends came to 14 bases. Here the CDR3 DNA reads TGTGCCAGCAGTCGCCACAGGGAGGGTCAGCCCCAGCATTTT. Its protein product is CASSRHREGQPQHF.

This chain connects TRBV6-5 to TRBJ1-6, with no clear D. The CDR3 has 14 residues. Germline loops: CDR1 MNHEY, CDR2 SVGAGI. Trimming took off 8 bases at V and 7 bases at J, with 15 bases between the two ends. The CDR3 DNA reads as TGTGCCAGCTCCCGCGGGAGCCCCAATTCACCCCTCCACTTT. Protein sequence: CASSRGSPNSPLHF.

The chain combines TRBV10-3 with TRBJ1-1, with a weak D call TRBD1 (6 bases). The V end lost 7 bases, the J end lost 3 bases, and 12 bases lay between the germline ends. The CDR3 covers 13 residues. Germline V gene sequence: CDR1 ENHRY, CDR2 SYGVKD. The CDR3 nucleotides read TGTGCCATCACTACTGGACAGCACACTGAAGCTTTCTTT. It is translated as CAITTGQHTEAFF.

The rearrangement uses TRBV6-5 and TRBJ1-2, with a tentative D call TRBD1 (5 bases). Trimming stripped 6 bases from V and 5 bases from J, with 19 bases between. This CDR3 is built from 15 residues. Germline CDR1 is MNHEY and CDR2 is SVGAGI. The CDR3 sequence: CASSDVLAAGYGYTF. As DNA, the CDR3 is TGTGCCAGCAGCGACGTTTTAGCGGCAGGGTATGGCTACACCTTC.

This chain links TRBV28 with TRBJ2-7, with TRBD1 as a possible D gene (6 bases). V shed 5 bases and J shed 2 bases, with 13 bases lying between them. The CDR3 runs to 14 residues. CDR1 is MDHEN, CDR2 SYDVKM, per germline. CDR3: CASSHLDRAYEQYF. Written as DNA, the CDR3 is TGTGCCAGCAGTCACCTGGACAGAGCCTACGAGCAGTACTTC.

V and J are TRBV28 and TRBJ1-4; TRBD1 agrees at 9 bases. Germline CDR1 and CDR2: MDHEN and SYDVKM. The CDR3 loop spans 16 amino acids. V dropped 5 bases and J dropped 6; count of bases not matched to a gene: 10. The CDR3 reads CASSPQTGGVDEKLFF. CDR3 DNA: TGTGCCAGCAGTCCCCAGACAGGGGGTGTGGATGAAAAACTGTTTTTT.

The chain couples TRBV15 to TRBJ2-7; 8 bases are a match to TRBD2. The CDR3 has 15 residues. V shed 5 bases and J 4 bases; nucleotides not matched to a gene: 10. Germline CDR1 is LNHNV and CDR2 is YYDKDF (reference sequence). The CDR3 DNA reads TGTGCCACCAGCCCCGGGGGGGGAGGGCTTTACGAGCAGTACTTC. Amino acids: CATSPGGGGLYEQYF.

This clone occurred a few times. The rearrangement links TRBV9 to TRBJ1-1; TRBD1 aligns across 8 bases. The V gene end was trimmed by 4 bases and the J gene end by 3 bases; junction bases not matched to a gene: 5. The CDR3 extends over 14 amino acids. Germline V gene lookup returns CDR1 SGDLS and CDR2 YYNGEE. CDR3 sequence (DNA): TGTGCCAGCAGCACGACAGGGGTGGACACTGAAGCTTTCTTT. Protein sequence: CASSTTGVDTEAFF.

The chain recombines TRBV28 with TRBJ1-5, with a possible D match to TRBD1 (6 bases). V lost 7 bases, J lost 11 bases, and 18 bases lay in between. Germline CDR1 and CDR2: MDHEN and SYDVKM. This CDR3 region has 13 residues. The CDR3 protein is CASKGRWEGAQHF. CDR3 DNA sequence: TGTGCCAGCAAAGGCCGCTGGGAGGGGGCCCAGCATTTT. The entire variable domain, with the rest obtained from reference TRBV28 and TRBJ1-5, is as follows: DVKVTQSSRYLVKRTGEKVFLECVQDMDHENMFWYRQDPGLGLRLIYFSYDVKMKEKGDIPEGYSVSREKKERFSLILESASTNQTSMYLCASKGRWEGAQHFGDGTRLSIL.

This clone came up once. This chain uses TRBV5-1 with TRBJ2-1; 7 nucleotides line up with TRBD2. V dropped 7 bases and J dropped 4; count of bases not matched to a gene: 8. Germline values: CDR1 SGHRS, CDR2 YFSETQ. The CDR3 loop spans 14 amino acids. In DNA form, the CDR3 reads TGCGCCAGCGGAGATCTAGCGGAGTACAATGAGCAGTTCTTC. Its protein product is CASGDLAEYNEQFF.

The table lists this clone with a few counts. The chain combines TRBV11-2 with TRBJ2-1, with 8 bases identical to TRBD2. After removal of 3 bases from V and 8 bases from J, the junction contained 6 bases not matched to a gene. The CDR3 has 14 amino acids. Germline V lookup: CDR1 SGHAT, CDR2 FQNNGV. The CDR3 loop is CASSFSGSEDEQFF. In DNA, the CDR3 is TGTGCCAGCAGCTTCAGCGGGAGTGAGGATGAGCAGTTCTTC.

This chain joins TRBV14 and TRBJ1-4; a weak D match, TRBD1 (6 bases). Germline V gene data show CDR1 as SGHDN and CDR2 as FVKESK. The CDR3 consists of 15 residues. V was cut by 7 bases and J by 5 bases, with 17 bases left in between. The CDR3 here is CASNPRDIGNEKLFF. DNA of the CDR3: TGTGCCAGCAATCCAAGGGACATAGGCAATGAAAAACTGTTTTTT.

The rearrangement joins TRBV7-9 to TRBJ1-4; 7 nucleotides align to TRBD1. The germline CDR1 and CDR2 sequences are SEHNR and FQNEAQ (reference sequence). Losses at the gene ends were 1 base for V and 11 bases for J; bases not matched to a gene: 19. This CDR3 has 18 residues. The CDR3 loop reads CASSLVRSGQPLLAKLFF. The CDR3 DNA reads TGTGCCAGCAGCTTAGTCCGCTCGGGACAGCCCCTCCTGGCGAAACTGTTTTTT. The variable domain in full, completed from reference TRBV7-9 and TRBJ1-4, reads DTGVSQNPRHKITKRGQNVTFRCDPISEHNRLYWYRQTLGQGPEFLTYFQNEAQLEKSRLLSDRFSAERPKGSFSTLEIQRTEQGDSAMYLCASSLVRSGQPLLAKLFFGSGTQLSVL.

V gene TRBV7-2 combines with J gene TRBJ2-3, with D maybe TRBD2 (6 bases). The germline gives CDR1 SGHTA, CDR2 FQGNSA. V was trimmed by 6 bases and J by 1 base, leaving 17 bases between them. This CDR3 contains 16 residues. The CDR3 DNA reads TGTGCCAGCAGGCCCGAGTGGGTAGCGGGCACAGATACGCAGTATTTT. It yields the protein CASRPEWVAGTDTQYF.

The V gene is TRBV5-1, the J gene TRBJ1-3, with TRBD1 matching 7 bases. Germline V gene sequence: CDR1 SGHRS, CDR2 YFSETQ. V lost 2 bases, J lost 2 bases, and 1 base stayed unmatched. The CDR3 totals 14 residues. CDR3 sequence: CASSLQGTGNTIYF. CDR3 nucleotide sequence: TGCGCCAGCAGCTTACAGGGGACTGGAAACACCATATATTTT.

The rearrangement links TRBV9 to TRBJ2-1, with 13 bases that match TRBD2. Germline assignment: CDR1 SGDLS and CDR2 YYNGEE. The CDR3 contains 17 residues. The J segment lost 4 bases and the V segment lost 3 bases, leaving 7 bases of the junction unmatched. CDR3 sequence reads: CASSETGTSGMYNEQFF. CDR3 DNA: TGTGCCAGCAGCGAAACCGGGACTAGCGGGATGTACAATGAGCAGTTCTTC.

This sequence joins TRBV18 and TRBJ1-5; D is possibly TRBD1 (5 bases). This CDR3 spans 17 amino acids. Germline V gene sequence: CDR1 KGHSH, CDR2 LQKENI. The V end was cut by 3 bases, the J end by 2 bases, with 17 bases between. The CDR3 DNA reads as TGTGCCAGCTCACCCGCCTCGGGGGTAGGTGGCAATCAGCCCCAGCATTTT. Translated, it gives CASSPASGVGGNQPQHF.